This T cell receptor (beta chain) is from a study of naive and memory T cell subsets. Study-level points and caveats: This RNA-based method may be sensitive to activation-related transcript changes.

The table lists this clonotype with many counts. Its antigen is still unknown. V was clipped by 0 bases and J by 6 bases; unmatched bases: 3. Germline-derived CDR1 and CDR2 are SGHRS and YFSETQ. The CDR3 totals 16 residues. A UMI-containing oligonucleotide was joined by 3' ligation to the TCR cDNA template. Whole blood, roughly 2.5 ml, came from adult healthy volunteers. Input was about 1 to 1,100 ng of DNase-treated total RNA without cell sorting. Amplification of ligated cDNA took four PCR rounds with SP2 and nested alpha and beta constant primers. For blood and skin samples, reverse transcription used TCR alpha and beta constant primers. One entry per CDR3 protein results from TCRdb running MiXCR on the 5' RACE reads. Counted here are tens of thousands of distinct CDR3 sequences, around 7.7% occurring once; the ten biggest clones make up around 9.7%.

This TCR came from a male donor in good health. The genes are TRBV5-1 and TRBJ2-1; 13 nucleotides match TRBD2. CDR3 nucleotide sequence: TGCGCCAGCAGCTTGGCTGGACTAGCGGGAGTCAATGAGCAGTTCTTC. Protein: CASSLAGLAGVNEQFF.